Below are 12 T cell receptor beta chains sequenced from a single sample in a study of human T cells and chemical hapten exposure. TCRdb reanalysed the RACE reads using MiXCR and keeps one entry per CDR3 protein. The sample gives roughly 64,000 distinct CDR3 sequences, 11% of which show up once; approximately 4.2% is in the top ten. This sample's time point: pre-sensitization, week 0. The sample's treatment: therapeutic diphenylcyclopropenone sensitization with weekly scalp DPC. Source: whole blood, taken in connection with sensitization to the hapten diphenylcyclopropenone (DPC). These receptors all stem from a middle-aged woman with alopecia areata. Some clones in this sample may be carry-over from other donors' samples.

This clonotype was seen many times. The chain carries TRBV5-1 and TRBJ2-2; D remains ambiguous. CDR1 and CDR2 from the germline V gene are SGHRS and YFSETQ. The CDR3 extends over 14 amino acids. V lost 0 bases to trimming and J lost 7 bases, with 10 bases between them. CDR3 sequence reads: CASSLAGQSGELFF. The CDR3 region has the DNA TGCGCCAGCAGCTTGGCCGGCCAGAGCGGGGAGCTGTTTTTT.

Details on this clonotype: This may be a read error, as it is one base from a much larger clone. The J gene is TRBJ2-3, the V gene TRBV10-1; 8 bases are a match to TRBD2. Germline V gives CDR1 WNHNN, CDR2 SYGVQD (reference sequence). Losses at the gene ends were 6 bases for V and 4 bases for J; bases not matched to a gene: 9. The CDR3 covers 15 residues. In DNA, the CDR3 is TGCGCCAGCAGCCCCCTAGGACTAGCTGCAGATACGCAGTATTTT. Translation gives CASSPLGLAADTQYF.

The V call is TRBV7-9, the J call TRBJ1-5; weak D call: TRBD1 (5 bases). Germline CDR1 SEHNR, CDR2 FQNEAQ (reference sequence). Deletions cut 1 base from V and 6 bases from J, with 10 bases between. The CDR3 contains 14 residues. The CDR3 DNA reads TGTGCCAGCAGCTTAGGGGCAGGGAGTCAGCCCCAGCATTTT. Residues: CASSLGAGSQPQHF. The whole variable domain, filled in from reference TRBV7-9 and TRBJ1-5, reads DTGVSQNPRHKITKRGQNVTFRCDPISEHNRLYWYRQTLGQGPEFLTYFQNEAQLEKSRLLSDRFSAERPKGSFSTLEIQRTEQGDSAMYLCASSLGAGSQPQHFGDGTRLSIL.

The rearrangement uses TRBV30 and TRBJ1-6; D is possibly TRBD1 (6 bases). This CDR3 region has 14 residues. Per the germline V gene, CDR1 is GTSNPN and CDR2 is SVGIG (reference sequence). V was clipped by 5 bases and J by 7 bases, with 15 bases between them. CDR3 sequence reads: CAWAMGGTNSPLHF. In nucleotides, the CDR3 is TGTGCCTGGGCCATGGGAGGGACAAATTCACCCCTCCACTTT.

This clonotype was picked up a small number of times. The chain has TRBV20-1 and TRBJ2-1, with D possibly matching TRBD2 (6 bases). Germline loops: CDR1 DFQATT, CDR2 SNEGSKA (reference sequence). The ends were cut back, 5 bases at V and 6 bases at J, with 17 bases in the middle. The CDR3 length is 14 residues. The CDR3 DNA follows: TGCAGTGCTCCCCACCCGGCGGGGACCAATGAGCAGTTCTTC. This translates into CSAPHPAGTNEQFF.

As to this clonotype: An end of the junction does not agree with germline; a read error may underlie this. The rearrangement links TRBV20-1 to TRBJ2-1, with D possibly being TRBD1 (6 bases). Germline V gives CDR1 DFQATT, CDR2 SNEGSKA (reference sequence). This CDR3 has 17 amino acids. CDR3 sequence (DNA): TGCAGTGCTAGAGATGACCGGATTCAGAGGGGGTACAATGAGCAGTCCTTC. It is translated as CSARDDRIQRGYNEQSF.

This clonotype showed up just a few times. J is TRBJ2-3 and V is TRBV29-1; no clear D gene. This CDR3 has 12 amino acids. The germline V and J ends were trimmed by 0 bases and 12 bases, with 13 bases remaining between them. CDR1 and CDR2 from the germline V gene are SQVTM and ANQGSEA. The CDR3 region is CSVEDGAKQQYF. CDR3 DNA sequence: TGCAGCGTTGAAGATGGAGCGAAACAACAGTATTTT.

This clonotype showed up just a few times. The chain recombines TRBV5-6 with TRBJ2-3, with a tentative D call TRBD1 (6 bases). CDR1 is SGHDT and CDR2 is YYEEEE in the germline V gene. The CDR3 loop spans 14 amino acids. With 1 base removed from V and 5 bases from J, the gap between germline ends came to 11 bases. This chain's CDR3 is CASSLRQAGDTQYF. CDR3 DNA sequence: TGTGCCAGCAGCTTGAGACAGGCGGGAGATACGCAGTATTTT.

The chain has TRBV7-6 and TRBJ2-7, with D possibly being TRBD2 (5 bases). This CDR3 is built from 14 residues. V lost 1 base to trimming and J lost 6 bases, with 13 bases between them. Germline CDR1 and CDR2: SGHVS and FNYEAQ. The chain's CDR3 is CASSLDGMAGEQYF. CDR3 DNA sequence: TGTGCCAGCAGCTTAGATGGGATGGCGGGCGAGCAGTACTTC.

This clonotype was recorded a few times. V gene TRBV6-5 combines with J gene TRBJ2-3; 7 nucleotides match TRBD1. V lost 0 bases, J lost 1 base, and 1 base stayed unmatched. This CDR3 contains 15 residues. Germline CDR1 reads MNHEY; CDR2 reads SVGAGI. The CDR3, as DNA: TGTGCCAGCAGTTACTCGGGACAGCGCACAGATACGCAGTATTTT. Its protein product is CASSYSGQRTDTQYF.

This clonotype showed up many times. The chain employs TRBV6-2 or TRBV6-3 and TRBJ1-2, with 12 positions matching TRBD1. Losses at the gene ends were 10 bases for V and 6 bases for J; bases not matched to a gene: 12. The CDR3 extends over 15 amino acids. Germline loops: CDR1 MNHEY, CDR2 SVGEGT. In DNA, the CDR3 is TGTGCCATCGCCCCCGGGACAGGGGGCAAGAATGGCTACACCTTC. This codes for CAIAPGTGGKNGYTF.

The chain employs TRBV7-9 and TRBJ2-7; 9 bases are shared with TRBD1. V lost 5 bases and J lost 2; bases outside the gene matches: 7. The CDR3 sequence is 15 residues long. Germline V lookup: CDR1 SEHNR, CDR2 FQNEAQ (reference sequence). The CDR3 sequence: CASSVGQGGTYEQYF. CDR3 DNA sequence: TGTGCCAGCAGCGTGGGACAGGGAGGAACCTACGAGCAGTACTTC.